These 2 T cell receptor beta chains were all obtained from the same sample, sequenced in a study of blood T cell repertoires in COVID-19. TCRdb keeps only in-frame clones here, not all; method: immunoSEQ multiplex PCR. The table lists roughly 66,000 clones, over 80% of them singletons, with about 7.3% in the top ten. Sequencing was done on a sample of peripheral blood. All receptors derive from a human donor in a cohort sampled during active COVID-19.

This rearrangement joins TRBV28 to TRBJ2-7, with TRBD2 matching over 12 bases. The CDR3 is made up of 13 amino acids. Trimming at V came to 7 bases and at J to 2 bases, leaving 0 bases not matched to a gene. Germline CDR1 is MDHEN and CDR2 is SYDVKM. The CDR3 is CASTSGGAYEQYF. The CDR3 DNA is TGTGCCAGCACTAGCGGGGGGGCCTACGAGCAGTACTTC.

The rearrangement joins TRBV19 to TRBJ1-2; perhaps TRBD1 as D (5 bases). CDR3 length: 15 amino acids. Germline CDR1 LNHDA, CDR2 SQIVND (reference sequence). V was shortened by 7 bases and J by 4 bases, with 19 bases between the two germline ends. CDR3 region: CASTRAGQGLYGYTF. The CDR3 nucleotides read TGTGCCAGTACCAGAGCGGGTCAGGGACTCTATGGCTACACCTTC. The full variable domain, its missing parts supplied by reference TRBV19 and TRBJ1-2, is DGGITQSPKYLFRKEGQNVTLSCEQNLNHDAMYWYRQDPGQGLRLIYYSQIVNDFQKGDIAEGYSVSREKKESFPLTVTSAQKNPTAFYLCASTRAGQGLYGYTFGSGTRLTVV.